Below, 2 T cell receptor beta chains from the same sample are listed, as sequenced in a study of T cells in Graves' hyperthyroidism and ophthalmopathy. What was amplified from RNA transcripts were TCR beta CDR3 regions. TCR CDR3 regions were first amplified by RT-PCR with HTBI primers. TCRdb reprocessed the multiplex PCR reads with MiXCR, giving one entry per CDR3 protein. The table has about 380,000 distinct CDR3 sequences, approximately 13% seen once. Sequencing was performed on blood. These receptors were collected from an older woman with Graves' hyperthyroidism.

This clonotype was seen a handful of times. The chain couples TRBV5-1 to TRBJ2-4; D remains unclear. CDR1 is SGHRS, CDR2 YFSETQ, per germline. V lost 0 bases and J lost 7, with 5 bases in between. CDR3 length equals 12 residues. CDR3: CASSLVGNIQYF. For the CDR3, the DNA is TGCGCCAGCAGCTTGGTAGGGAACATTCAGTACTTC.

V and J are TRBV7-9 and TRBJ2-5; maybe TRBD2 (5 bases). Per the germline V gene, CDR1 is SEHNR and CDR2 is FQNEAQ (reference sequence). V lost 5 bases, J lost 5 bases, and 18 bases lay in between. The CDR3 totals 15 residues. CDR3 coding DNA: TGTGCCAGCAGCCCACTGGCGGTTCGAGGGGAGACCCAGTACTTC. Translated, it gives CASSPLAVRGETQYF.